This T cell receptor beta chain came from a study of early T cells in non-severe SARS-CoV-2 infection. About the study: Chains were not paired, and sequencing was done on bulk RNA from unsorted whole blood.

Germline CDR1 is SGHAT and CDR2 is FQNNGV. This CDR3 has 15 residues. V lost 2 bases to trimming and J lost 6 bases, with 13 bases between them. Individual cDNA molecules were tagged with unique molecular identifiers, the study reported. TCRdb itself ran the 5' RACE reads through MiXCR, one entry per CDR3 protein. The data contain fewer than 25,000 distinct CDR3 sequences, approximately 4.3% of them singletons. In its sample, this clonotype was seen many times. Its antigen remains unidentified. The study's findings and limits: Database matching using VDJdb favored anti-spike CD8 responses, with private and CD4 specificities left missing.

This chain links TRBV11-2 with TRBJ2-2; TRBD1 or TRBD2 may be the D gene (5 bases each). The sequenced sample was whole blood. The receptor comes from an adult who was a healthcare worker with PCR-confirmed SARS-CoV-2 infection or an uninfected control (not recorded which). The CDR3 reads CASSLRVGTAGELFF. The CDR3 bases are TGTGCCAGCAGCTTAAGAGTGGGGACCGCCGGGGAGCTGTTTTTT.